One and the same sample provided the 5 T cell receptor beta chains below, sequenced in a study of cytomegalovirus exposure and HLA in healthy donors. Primers: 60 Vbeta forward and 13 Jbeta reverse. Produced via immunoSEQ multiplex PCR; TCRdb's table is partial and in-frame only. This sample has 130,000 or so clones, with about 8% found just once. The sample consisted of PBMCs. The origin of the receptors is a woman in her thirties or forties in good health and CMV-seropositive.

The rearrangement links TRBV29-1 to TRBJ2-3; a possible D gene is TRBD1 (5 bases). Germline CDR1 reads SQVTM; CDR2 reads ANQGSEA. V gave up 1 base and J gave up 5 bases, with 13 bases separating them. This CDR3 comprises 14 residues. In nucleotides, the CDR3 is TGCAGCGTTGAAGGGGGCAGGGTTGGAGATACGCAGTATTTT. It encodes CSVEGGRVGDTQYF.

J is TRBJ1-6 and V is TRBV19; possible D gene TRBD1, 5 bases. The length of the CDR3 is 14 residues. Germline V gene data show CDR1 as LNHDA and CDR2 as SQIVND (reference sequence). The germline V and J ends were trimmed by 7 bases and 13 bases, with 20 bases remaining between them. The CDR3 region has the DNA TGTGCCAGTACCTCCGGGGGGTCCCAACGGCCCCTCCACTTT. Amino acid sequence: CASTSGGSQRPLHF.

In its sample, this clone was seen a few times. This chain uses TRBV5-1 with TRBJ1-6, with 7 bases matching TRBD1. The CDR3 has 13 amino acids. The junction had 5 bases not matched to a gene; V was cut back by 3 bases and J by 11 bases. Germline CDR1 reads SGHRS; CDR2 reads YFSETQ. CDR3 sequence: CASSSDRNTPLHF. The CDR3 nucleotides are TGCGCCAGCAGCTCGGACAGGAATACACCCCTCCACTTT.

This clone was observed a handful of times. The gene calls are TRBV7-8 and TRBJ2-2; TRBD1 matches 7 bases. The V segment lost 5 bases and the J segment 5 bases; nucleotides outside the gene matches: 11. Germline V gene lookup returns CDR1 SGHVS and CDR2 FQNEAQ. This CDR3 has 16 residues. CDR3: CASSLLDRDGTGELFF. In DNA, the CDR3 is TGTGCCAGCAGCCTCTTAGACAGGGACGGTACCGGGGAGCTGTTTTTT.

This clone was recorded at least ten times. This rearrangement joins TRBV5-8 to TRBJ2-7, with 10 bases fitting TRBD1. With V trimmed by 5 bases and J by 4 bases, 6 bases remained unmatched. Germline-derived CDR1 and CDR2 are SGHTS and YDEGEE. The CDR3 runs to 14 residues. In DNA form, the CDR3 reads TGTGCCAGCAGAACTCGACAGGGGGCGTACGAGCAGTACTTC. Translated: CASRTRQGAYEQYF.